This T cell receptor beta chain was profiled in a study of CD8 T cells in Susac syndrome. Study-wide results and limits: The relatively small number of individuals in the TCR sequencing and HLA analysis was acknowledged by the study.

Negative isolation was used for CD8+ and CD4+ T cells, and FACS enrichment was applied to TEMRA cells. The CDR3 has 15 residues. Germline assignment: CDR1 SGHNT and CDR2 YYREEE (reference sequence). V was clipped by 0 bases and J by 3 bases, with 12 bases between them. On this clonotype: Its target is not known.

Reverse transcription of roughly 0.5 to 1 ug RNA was performed with random hexamers. The TCR beta CDR3 was amplified by immunoSEQ multiplex PCR across 54 Vbeta, 13 Jbeta. Each CDR3 protein is one row after TCRdb ran MiXCR on the immunoSEQ multiplex PCR reads. Of approximately 160,000 distinct CDR3 sequences in the sample, around 93% were seen once. The sample was CD4+ T cells from PBMCs. The sequence was collected from a human donor in good health. The chain links TRBV5-4 to TRBJ1-2, with D possibly being TRBD1 (5 bases). Here the CDR3 DNA reads TGTGCCAGCAGCTTGGCGGGGGGATTGGACTATGGCTACACCTTC. This translates into CASSLAGGLDYGYTF.